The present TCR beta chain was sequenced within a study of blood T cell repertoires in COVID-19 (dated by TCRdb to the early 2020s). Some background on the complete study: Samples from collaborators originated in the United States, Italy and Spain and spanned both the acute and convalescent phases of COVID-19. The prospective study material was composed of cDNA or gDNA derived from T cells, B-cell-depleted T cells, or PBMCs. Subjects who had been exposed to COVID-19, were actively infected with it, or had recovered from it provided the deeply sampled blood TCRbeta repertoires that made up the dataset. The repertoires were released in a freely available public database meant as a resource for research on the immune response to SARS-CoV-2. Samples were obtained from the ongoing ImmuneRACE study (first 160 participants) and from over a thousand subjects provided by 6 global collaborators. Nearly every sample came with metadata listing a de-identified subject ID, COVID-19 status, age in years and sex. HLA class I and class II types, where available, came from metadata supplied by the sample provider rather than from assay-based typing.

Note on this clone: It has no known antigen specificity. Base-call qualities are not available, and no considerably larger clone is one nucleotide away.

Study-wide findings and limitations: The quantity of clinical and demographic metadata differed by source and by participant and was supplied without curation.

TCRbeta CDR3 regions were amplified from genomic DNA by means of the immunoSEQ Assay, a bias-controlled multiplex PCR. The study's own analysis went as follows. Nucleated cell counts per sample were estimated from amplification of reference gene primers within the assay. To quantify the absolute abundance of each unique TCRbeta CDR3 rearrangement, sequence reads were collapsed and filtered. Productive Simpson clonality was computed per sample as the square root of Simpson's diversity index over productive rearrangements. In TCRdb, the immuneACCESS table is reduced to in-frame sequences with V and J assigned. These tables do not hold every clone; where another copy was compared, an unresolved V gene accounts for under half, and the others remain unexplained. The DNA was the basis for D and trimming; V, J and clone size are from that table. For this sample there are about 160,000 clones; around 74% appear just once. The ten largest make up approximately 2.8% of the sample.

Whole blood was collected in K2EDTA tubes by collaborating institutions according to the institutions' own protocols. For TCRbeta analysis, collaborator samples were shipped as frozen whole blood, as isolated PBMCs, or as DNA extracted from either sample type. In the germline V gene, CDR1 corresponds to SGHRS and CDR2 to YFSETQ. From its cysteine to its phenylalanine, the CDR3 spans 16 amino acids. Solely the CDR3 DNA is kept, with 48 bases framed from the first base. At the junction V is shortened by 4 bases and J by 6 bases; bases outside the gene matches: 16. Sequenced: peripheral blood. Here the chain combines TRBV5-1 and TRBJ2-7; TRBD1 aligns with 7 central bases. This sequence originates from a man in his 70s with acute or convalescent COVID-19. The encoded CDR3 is CASSPGSGPSGGEQYF. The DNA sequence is TGCGCCAGCAGCCCCGGTTCAGGGCCATCAGGGGGCGAGCAGTACTTC.